The following is a T cell receptor beta chain sequence with its context. This sample is drawn from a study of CD8 T cells in Susac syndrome. With random hexamers, reverse transcription was performed on about 0.5 to 1 ug of RNA. Across 54 Vbeta and 13 Jbeta, immunoSEQ multiplex PCR amplified TCR beta CDR3. Each CDR3 protein is one row after TCRdb ran MiXCR on the immunoSEQ multiplex PCR reads. The top ten clones hold 0.098% of a sample with 150,000 to 200,000 distinct CDR3 sequences, roughly 95% of them seen once. Germline V gives CDR1 SGHVS, CDR2 FNYEAQ. V gave up 5 bases and J gave up 10 bases, with 21 bases separating them. This CDR3 contains 16 residues.

The sample consisted of CD4+ T cells from PBMCs. This clonotype was sampled from a human donor with Susac syndrome. V usage is TRBV7-6 and J usage is TRBJ1-6, with a tentative D call TRBD1 (5 bases). CDR3 residues: CASSPRNGALGSPLHF. The CDR3 DNA is TGTGCCAGCAGCCCGCGCAATGGGGCCTTGGGGTCACCCCTCCACTTT.